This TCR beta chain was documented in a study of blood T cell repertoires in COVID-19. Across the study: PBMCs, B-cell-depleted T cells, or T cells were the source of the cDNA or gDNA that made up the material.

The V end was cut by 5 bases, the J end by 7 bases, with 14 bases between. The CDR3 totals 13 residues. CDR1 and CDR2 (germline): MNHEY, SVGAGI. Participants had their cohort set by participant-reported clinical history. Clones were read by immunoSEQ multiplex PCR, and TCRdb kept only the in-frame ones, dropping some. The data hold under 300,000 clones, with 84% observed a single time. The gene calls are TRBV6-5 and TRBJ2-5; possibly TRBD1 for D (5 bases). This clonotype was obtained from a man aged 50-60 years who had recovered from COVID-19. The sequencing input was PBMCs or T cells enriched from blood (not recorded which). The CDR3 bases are TGTGCCAGCAGTACCCAGGGTGGTTGGACCCAGTACTTC. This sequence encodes CASSTQGGWTQYF.